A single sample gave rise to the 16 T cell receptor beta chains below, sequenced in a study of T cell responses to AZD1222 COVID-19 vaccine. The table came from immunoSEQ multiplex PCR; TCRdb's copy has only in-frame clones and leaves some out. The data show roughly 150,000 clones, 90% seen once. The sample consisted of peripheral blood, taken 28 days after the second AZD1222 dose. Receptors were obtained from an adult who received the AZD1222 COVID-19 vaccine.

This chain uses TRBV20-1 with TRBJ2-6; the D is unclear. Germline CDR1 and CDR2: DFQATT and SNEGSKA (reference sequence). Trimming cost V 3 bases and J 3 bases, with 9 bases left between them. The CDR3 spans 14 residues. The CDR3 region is CSASRRGGANVLTF. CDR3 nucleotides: TGCAGTGCTAGTCGCCGAGGTGGGGCCAACGTCCTGACTTTC.

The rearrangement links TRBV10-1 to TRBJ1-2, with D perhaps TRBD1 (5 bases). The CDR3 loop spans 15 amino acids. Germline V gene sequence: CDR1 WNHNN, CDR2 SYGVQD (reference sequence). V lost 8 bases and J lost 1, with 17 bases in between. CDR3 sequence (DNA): TGCGCCAGCGGGGGAACACCCAACTATAACTATGGCTACACCTTC. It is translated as CASGGTPNYNYGYTF.

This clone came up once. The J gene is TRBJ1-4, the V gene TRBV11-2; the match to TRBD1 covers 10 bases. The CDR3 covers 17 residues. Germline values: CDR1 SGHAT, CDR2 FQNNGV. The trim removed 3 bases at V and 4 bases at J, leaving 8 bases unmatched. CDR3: CASSLTGGAGLNEKLFF. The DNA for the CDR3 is TGTGCCAGCAGCTTGACAGGGGGCGCGGGCCTTAATGAAAAACTGTTTTTT.

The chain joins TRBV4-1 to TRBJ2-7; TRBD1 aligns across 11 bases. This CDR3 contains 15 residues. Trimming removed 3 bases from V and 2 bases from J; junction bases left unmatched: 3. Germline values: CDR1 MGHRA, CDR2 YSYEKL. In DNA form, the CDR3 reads TGCGCCAGCAGCCAGGGGACAGGGGGTACCTACGAGCAGTACTTC. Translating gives CASSQGTGGTYEQYF.

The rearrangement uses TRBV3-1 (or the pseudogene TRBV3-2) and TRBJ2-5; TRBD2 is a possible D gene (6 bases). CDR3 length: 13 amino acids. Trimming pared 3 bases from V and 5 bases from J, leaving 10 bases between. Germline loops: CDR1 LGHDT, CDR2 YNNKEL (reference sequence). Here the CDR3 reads CASSHIGGETQYF. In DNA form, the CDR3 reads TGTGCCAGCAGCCACATTGGGGGGGAGACCCAGTACTTC.

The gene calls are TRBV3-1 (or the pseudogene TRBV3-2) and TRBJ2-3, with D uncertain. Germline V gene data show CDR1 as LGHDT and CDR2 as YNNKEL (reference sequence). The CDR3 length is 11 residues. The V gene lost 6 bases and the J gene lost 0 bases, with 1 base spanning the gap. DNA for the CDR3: TGTGCCAGCAGTAGCACAGATACGCAGTATTTT. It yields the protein CASSSTDTQYF.

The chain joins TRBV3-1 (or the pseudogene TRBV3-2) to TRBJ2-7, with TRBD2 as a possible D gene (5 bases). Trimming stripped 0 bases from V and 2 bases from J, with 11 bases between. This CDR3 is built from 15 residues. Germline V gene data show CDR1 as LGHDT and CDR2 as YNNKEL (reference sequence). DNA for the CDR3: TGTGCCAGCAGCCAAGAGAGGGTACGACCCTACGAGCAGTACTTC. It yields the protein CASSQERVRPYEQYF.

CDR3 nucleotide sequence: TGTGCCAGCAGCTCAATTCAGGGACGGGCACAAGAGACCCAGTACTTC. This encodes CASSSIQGRAQETQYF. The chain has TRBV11-2 and TRBJ2-5, with D perhaps TRBD1 or TRBD2 (5 bases each). The CDR3 is 16 amino acids. The V gene's germline CDR1 is SGHAT and CDR2 FQNNGV. V dropped 4 bases and J dropped 2 bases, with 17 bases sitting between them. Looking up the rest from reference TRBV11-2 and TRBJ2-5 gives the full variable domain: EAGVAQSPRYKIIEKRQSVAFWCNPISGHATLYWYQQILGQGPKLLIQFQNNGVVDDSQLPKDRFSAERLKGVDSTLKIQPAKLEDSAVYLCASSSIQGRAQETQYFGPGTRLLVL.

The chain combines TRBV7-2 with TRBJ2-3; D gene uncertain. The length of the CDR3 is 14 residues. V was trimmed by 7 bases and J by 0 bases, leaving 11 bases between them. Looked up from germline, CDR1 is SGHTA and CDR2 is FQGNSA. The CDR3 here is CASTPLTSTDTQYF. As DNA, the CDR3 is TGTGCCAGCACCCCACTTACGAGCACAGATACGCAGTATTTT.

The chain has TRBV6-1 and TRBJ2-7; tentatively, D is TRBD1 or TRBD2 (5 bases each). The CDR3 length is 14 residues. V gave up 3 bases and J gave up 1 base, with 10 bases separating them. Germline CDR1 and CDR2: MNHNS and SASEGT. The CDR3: CASSERGPSYEQYF. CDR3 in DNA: TGTGCCAGCAGTGAGAGGGGACCTTCCTACGAGCAGTACTTC.

The CDR3 sequence is CASSSREGETQYF. CDR3 coding DNA: TGTGCCAGCAGCTCCAGGGAAGGAGAGACCCAGTACTTC. The gene calls are TRBV13 and TRBJ2-5; a possible D gene is TRBD1 (5 bases). The V gene lost 4 bases and the J gene lost 4 bases, with 10 bases spanning the gap. Germline V gene sequence: CDR1 PRHDT, CDR2 FYEKMQ (reference sequence). CDR3 length equals 13 residues.

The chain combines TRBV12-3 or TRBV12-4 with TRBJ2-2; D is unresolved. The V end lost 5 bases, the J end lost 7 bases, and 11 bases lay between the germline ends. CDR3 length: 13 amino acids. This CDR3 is CASSRGPVGELFF. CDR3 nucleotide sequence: TGTGCCAGCAGTCGCGGTCCCGTCGGGGAGCTGTTTTTT.

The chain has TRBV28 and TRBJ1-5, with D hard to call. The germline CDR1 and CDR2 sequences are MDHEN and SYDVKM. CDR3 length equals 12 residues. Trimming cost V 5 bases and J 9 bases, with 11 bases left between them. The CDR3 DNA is TGTGCCAGCAGTAACCCGTTAAGGCCCCAGCATTTT. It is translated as CASSNPLRPQHF.

CDR3: CASSLGSSGTQYF. CDR3 coding DNA: TGCGCCAGCAGCTTGGGTAGTTCTGGGACCCAGTACTTC. The chain combines TRBV5-1 with TRBJ2-5; no reliable D call. V lost 0 bases and J 7 bases, leaving 10 bases between the germline ends. The CDR3 consists of 13 residues. Germline loops: CDR1 SGHRS, CDR2 YFSETQ.

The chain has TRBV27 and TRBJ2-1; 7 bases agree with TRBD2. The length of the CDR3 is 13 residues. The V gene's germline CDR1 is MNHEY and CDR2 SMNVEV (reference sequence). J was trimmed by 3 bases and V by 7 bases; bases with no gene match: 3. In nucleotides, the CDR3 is TGTGCCAGCACACGGGGGGTCTACAATGAGCAGTTCTTC. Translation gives CASTRGVYNEQFF.

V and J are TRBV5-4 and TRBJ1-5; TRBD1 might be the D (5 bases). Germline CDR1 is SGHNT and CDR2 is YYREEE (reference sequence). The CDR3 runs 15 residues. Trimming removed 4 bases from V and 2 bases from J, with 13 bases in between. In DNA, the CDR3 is TGTGCCAGCAGCACTGCAGGGTCTGGCAATCAGCCCCAGCATTTT. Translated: CASSTAGSGNQPQHF.